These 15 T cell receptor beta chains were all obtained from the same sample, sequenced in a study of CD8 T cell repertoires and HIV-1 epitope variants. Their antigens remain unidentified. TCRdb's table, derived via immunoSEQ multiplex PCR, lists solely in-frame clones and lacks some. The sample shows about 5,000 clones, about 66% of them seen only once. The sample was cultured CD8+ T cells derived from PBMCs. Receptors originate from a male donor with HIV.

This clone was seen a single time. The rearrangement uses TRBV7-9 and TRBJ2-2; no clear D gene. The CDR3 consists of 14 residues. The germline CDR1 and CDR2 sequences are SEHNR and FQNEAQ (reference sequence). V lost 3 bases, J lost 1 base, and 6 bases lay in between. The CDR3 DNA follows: TGTGCCAGCAGCTTTCGCGGGAACACCGGGGAGCTGTTTTTT. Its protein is CASSFRGNTGELFF.

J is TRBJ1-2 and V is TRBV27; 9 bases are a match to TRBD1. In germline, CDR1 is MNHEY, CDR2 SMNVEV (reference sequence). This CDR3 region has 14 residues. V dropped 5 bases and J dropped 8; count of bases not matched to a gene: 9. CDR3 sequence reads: CASSMKTGGWGYTF. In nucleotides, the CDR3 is TGTGCCAGCAGTATGAAAACAGGGGGCTGGGGCTACACCTTC.

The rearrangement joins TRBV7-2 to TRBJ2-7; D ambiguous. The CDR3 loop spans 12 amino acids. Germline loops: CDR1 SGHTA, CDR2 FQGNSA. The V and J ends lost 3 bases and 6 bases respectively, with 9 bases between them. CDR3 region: CASSLALAEQYF. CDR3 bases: TGTGCCAGCAGCTTGGCGCTTGCCGAGCAGTACTTC.

The CDR3 DNA reads TGTGCCAGCAGCTTGGGGACAGGGGGCAAAGAGACCCAGTACTTC. The encoded protein is CASSLGTGGKETQYF. This chain joins TRBV13 and TRBJ2-5; 12 bases line up with TRBD1. CDR3 size: 15 residues. Germline V gives CDR1 PRHDT, CDR2 FYEKMQ (reference sequence). V shed 3 bases, J shed 3 bases, and the junction held 2 bases outside the gene matches.

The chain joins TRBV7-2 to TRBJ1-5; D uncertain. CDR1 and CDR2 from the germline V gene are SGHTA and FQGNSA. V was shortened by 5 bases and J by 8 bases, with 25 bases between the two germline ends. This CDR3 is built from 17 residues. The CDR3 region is CASSPIFSPRVIKPQHF. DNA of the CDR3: TGTGCCAGCAGCCCAATTTTTTCGCCAAGGGTTATCAAGCCCCAGCATTTT.

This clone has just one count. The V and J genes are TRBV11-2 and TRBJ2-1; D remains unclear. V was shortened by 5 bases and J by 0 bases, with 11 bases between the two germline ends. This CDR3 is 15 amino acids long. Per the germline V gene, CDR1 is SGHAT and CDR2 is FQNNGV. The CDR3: CASSPSVGSYNEQFF. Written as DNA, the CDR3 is TGTGCCAGCAGCCCCTCCGTGGGCTCCTACAATGAGCAGTTCTTC.

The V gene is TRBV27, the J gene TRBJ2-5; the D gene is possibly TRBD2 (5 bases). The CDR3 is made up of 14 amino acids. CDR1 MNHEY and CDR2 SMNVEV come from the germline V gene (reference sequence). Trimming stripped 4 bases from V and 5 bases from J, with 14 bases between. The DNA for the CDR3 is TGTGCCAGCAGTTCCCTCATGGGCGGGGAGACCCAGTACTTC. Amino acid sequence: CASSSLMGGETQYF.

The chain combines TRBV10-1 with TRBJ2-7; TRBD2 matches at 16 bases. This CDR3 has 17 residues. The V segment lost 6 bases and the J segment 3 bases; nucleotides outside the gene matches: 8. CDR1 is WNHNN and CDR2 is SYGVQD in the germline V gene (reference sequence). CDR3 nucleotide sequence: TGCGCCAGCAGCCCCAGGGGGACTAGCGGGAGGGGCTACGAGCAGTACTTC. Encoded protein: CASSPRGTSGRGYEQYF.

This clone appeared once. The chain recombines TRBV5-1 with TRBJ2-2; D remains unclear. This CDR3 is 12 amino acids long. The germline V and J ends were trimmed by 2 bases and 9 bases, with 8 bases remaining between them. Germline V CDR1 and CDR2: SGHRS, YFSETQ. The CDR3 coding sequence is TGCGCCAGCAGCTTAGTAGACCGGGAGCTGTTTTTT. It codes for CASSLVDRELFF.

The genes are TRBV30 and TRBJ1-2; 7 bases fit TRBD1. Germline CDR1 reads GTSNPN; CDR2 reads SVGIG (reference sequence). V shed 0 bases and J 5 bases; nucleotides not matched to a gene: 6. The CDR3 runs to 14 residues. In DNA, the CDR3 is TGTGCCTGGAGTGTCGCAGGGGGAGATTATGGCTACACCTTC. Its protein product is CAWSVAGGDYGYTF.

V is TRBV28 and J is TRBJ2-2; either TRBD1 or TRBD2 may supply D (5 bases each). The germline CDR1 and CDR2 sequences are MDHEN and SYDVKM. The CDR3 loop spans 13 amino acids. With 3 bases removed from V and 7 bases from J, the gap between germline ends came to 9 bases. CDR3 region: CASSFNGGGELFF. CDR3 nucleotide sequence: TGTGCCAGCAGTTTTAATGGGGGCGGGGAGCTGTTTTTT.

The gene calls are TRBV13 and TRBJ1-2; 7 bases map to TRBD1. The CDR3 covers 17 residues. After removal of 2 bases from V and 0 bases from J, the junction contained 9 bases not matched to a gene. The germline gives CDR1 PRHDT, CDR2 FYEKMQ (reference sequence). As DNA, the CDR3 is TGTGCCAGCAGCTTAAATGTGGGACAGCAAGCTAACTATGGCTACACCTTC. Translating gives CASSLNVGQQANYGYTF.

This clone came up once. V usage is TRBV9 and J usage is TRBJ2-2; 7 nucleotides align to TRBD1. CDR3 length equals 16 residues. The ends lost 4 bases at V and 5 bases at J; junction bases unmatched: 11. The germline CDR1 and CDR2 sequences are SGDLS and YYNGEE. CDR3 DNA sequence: TGTGCCAGCAGCTTACCCCCAGGGGGAGAGACCGGGGAGCTGTTTTTT. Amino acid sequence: CASSLPPGGETGELFF. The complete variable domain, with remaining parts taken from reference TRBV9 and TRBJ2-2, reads DSGVTQTPKHLITATGQRVTLRCSPRSGDLSVYWYQQSLDQGLQFLIQYYNGEERAKGNILERFSAQQFPDLHSELNLSSLELGDSALYFCASSLPPGGETGELFFGEGSRLTVL.

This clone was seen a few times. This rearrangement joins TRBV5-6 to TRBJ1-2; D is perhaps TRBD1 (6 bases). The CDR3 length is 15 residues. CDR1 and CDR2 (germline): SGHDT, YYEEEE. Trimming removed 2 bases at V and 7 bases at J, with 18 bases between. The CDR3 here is CASSFTSSGASGYTF. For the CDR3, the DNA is TGTGCCAGCAGCTTCACTTCGTCAGGGGCATCTGGCTACACCTTC.

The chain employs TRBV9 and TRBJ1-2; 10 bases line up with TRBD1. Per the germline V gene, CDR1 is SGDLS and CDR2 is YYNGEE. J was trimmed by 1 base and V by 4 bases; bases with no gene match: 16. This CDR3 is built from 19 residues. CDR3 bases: TGTGCCAGCAGCTCTCTAGGTGGGACAGGGGATAGTTTTAACTATGGCTACACCTTC. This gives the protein CASSSLGGTGDSFNYGYTF.